This record concerns one T cell receptor beta chain sequence. The treatment denotes: around 19 received Ad26.COV2.S at low or high dose, single or two shots; about 5 received placebo; per-sample allocation not given. Sampling occurred on day 63 after the first vaccine or placebo injection. V was clipped by 7 bases and J by 3 bases, with 14 bases between them. This CDR3 spans 14 amino acids. The germline gives CDR1 SGHTS, CDR2 YDEGEE. Clones were read by immunoSEQ multiplex PCR, and TCRdb kept only the in-frame ones, dropping some. The table records about 500,000 clones, around 89% of them present only once. The entry originates in a study of Ad26.COV2.S vaccination and SARS-CoV-2 variants.

V usage is TRBV5-8 and J usage is TRBJ2-1; tentative D call: TRBD2 (6 bases). This sample comprised peripheral blood, obtained in a trial of Ad26.COV2.S vaccine versus placebo. The TCR comes from a person between 18 and 60 years old who received the Ad26.COV2.S COVID-19 vaccine or a placebo. The CDR3 spells CASGGGTLYNEQFF. CDR3 in DNA: TGTGCCAGCGGCGGCGGGACCCTCTACAATGAGCAGTTCTTC.